These 29 T cell receptor beta chains were sequenced from one sample in a study of cytomegalovirus exposure and HLA in healthy donors. With 60 Vbeta and 13 Jbeta primers, the PCR was carried out. TCRdb's copy holds only in-frame clones and misses some; the assay was immunoSEQ multiplex PCR. The profile shows some 45,000 clones, approximately 72% of them singletons. Sequencing was carried out using PBMCs. The receptors were sampled from a young woman in good health and CMV-seronegative.

The chain has TRBV25-1 and TRBJ2-7; TRBD1 agrees at 9 bases. The J segment lost 4 bases and the V segment lost 1 base, leaving 5 bases of the junction unmatched. The CDR3 runs 15 residues. Germline values: CDR1 MGHDK, CDR2 SYGVNS. The CDR3 loop reads CASSEWGTGTYEQYF. For the CDR3, the DNA is TGTGCCAGCAGTGAATGGGGGACAGGGACTTACGAGCAGTACTTC.

The rearrangement uses TRBV6-5 and TRBJ2-1, with TRBD1 as a possible D gene (6 bases). The ends were cut back, 6 bases at V and 0 bases at J, with 12 bases in the middle. Germline lookup yields CDR1 MNHEY and CDR2 SVGAGI. The CDR3 extends over 15 amino acids. Here the CDR3 reads CASSFTGSSYNEQFF. The CDR3 DNA reads TGTGCCAGCAGCTTCACAGGGAGCTCCTACAATGAGCAGTTCTTC.

The CDR3 DNA reads as TGTGCCAGCAGTTTTGACACTTTGAACACTGAAGCTTTCTTT. This sequence encodes CASSFDTLNTEAFF. The rearrangement joins TRBV28 to TRBJ1-1; no definite D call. The CDR3 extends over 14 amino acids. With 3 bases removed from V and 0 bases from J, the gap between germline ends came to 8 bases. CDR1 MDHEN and CDR2 SYDVKM come from the germline V gene.

J is TRBJ2-3 and V is TRBV2; perhaps TRBD2 as D (6 bases). V was pared by 6 bases and J by 6 bases, with 13 bases between. Germline V CDR1 and CDR2: SNHLY, FYNNEI. The CDR3 spans 13 residues. DNA for the CDR3: TGTGCCAGCAGCCAGACCCGGGGGGATACGCAGTATTTT. This gives the protein CASSQTRGDTQYF.

The rearrangement links TRBV2 to TRBJ1-1; 7 positions agree with TRBD1. The V gene's germline CDR1 is SNHLY and CDR2 FYNNEI. The CDR3 loop spans 11 amino acids. Trimming took 6 bases from V and 6 from J; bases not matched to a gene: 1. CDR3 region: CASRGTAEAFF. The CDR3, as DNA: TGTGCCAGCAGGGGGACAGCTGAAGCTTTCTTT.

V usage is TRBV6-5 and J usage is TRBJ2-7, with TRBD2 matching over 9 bases. Looked up from germline, CDR1 is MNHEY and CDR2 is SVGAGI. The CDR3 spans 15 residues. V gave up 10 bases and J gave up 4 bases; unmatched junction bases: 14. In DNA form, the CDR3 reads TGTGCCACGCGATTACTTAGCGGGGGCTTTTACGAGCAGTACTTC. Protein sequence: CATRLLSGGFYEQYF.

J is TRBJ2-5 and V is TRBV5-6, with 12 bases fitting TRBD2. Trimming cost V 5 bases and J 4 bases; bases outside gene matches: 12. CDR1 is SGHDT, CDR2 YYEEEE, per germline. The CDR3 sequence is 17 residues long. Here the CDR3 DNA reads TGTGCCAGCAGGACCGGACTAGCGGGGTCCGGTAGAGAGACCCAGTACTTC. It specifies CASRTGLAGSGRETQYF.

This chain uses TRBV6-5 with TRBJ2-1, with 8 bases matching TRBD1. The V segment lost 6 bases and the J segment 4 bases; nucleotides outside the gene matches: 8. Germline V lookup: CDR1 MNHEY, CDR2 SVGAGI. The CDR3 is 15 residues long. The CDR3 bases are TGTGCCAGCAGGACAACAGGGGGAGGTTACAATGAGCAGTTCTTC. The encoded protein is CASRTTGGGYNEQFF.

This clone was observed a handful of times. The chain joins TRBV6-5 to TRBJ1-1; 7 nucleotides align to TRBD1. Germline V lookup: CDR1 MNHEY, CDR2 SVGAGI. The CDR3 is 12 amino acids. The ends lost 5 bases at V and 7 bases at J; junction bases unmatched: 4. The chain's CDR3 is CASSRQGLEAFF. CDR3 DNA: TGTGCCAGCAGTCGACAGGGCCTTGAAGCTTTCTTT.

The rearrangement links TRBV9 to TRBJ2-1; 9 bases fit TRBD2. Looked up from germline, CDR1 is SGDLS and CDR2 is YYNGEE. V shed 3 bases and J 5 bases; nucleotides not matched to a gene: 9. The CDR3 is made up of 16 amino acids. The CDR3 spells CASSDSGGRANNEQFF. The DNA of the CDR3 is TGTGCCAGCAGCGACTCCGGCGGGAGGGCCAACAATGAGCAGTTCTTC.

This chain links TRBV11-1 with TRBJ2-3, with 8 nucleotides matching TRBD2. CDR3 length: 15 residues. V shed 6 bases, J shed 5 bases, and the junction held 10 bases outside the gene matches. Looked up from germline, CDR1 is SGHAT and CDR2 is FQDESV (reference sequence). The CDR3 region is CASSFTGLAEDTQYF. The CDR3 region has the DNA TGTGCCAGCAGTTTCACCGGACTAGCAGAAGATACGCAGTATTTT.

The chain uses TRBV2 and TRBJ2-5; 8 positions match TRBD1. V dropped 6 bases and J dropped 4; count of bases not matched to a gene: 10. From germline, CDR1 is SNHLY and CDR2 FYNNEI. This CDR3 spans 15 amino acids. CDR3 residues: CASSPAPTGGETQYF. Here the CDR3 DNA reads TGTGCCAGCAGCCCCGCCCCCACAGGGGGAGAGACCCAGTACTTC.

The CDR3 DNA follows: TGTGCCAGCAGTTACTTGGGGCCATATGGCTACACCTTC. It yields the protein CASSYLGPYGYTF. The chain combines TRBV6-5 with TRBJ1-2, with D possibly being TRBD1 (5 bases). The CDR3 has 13 residues. Germline CDR1 is MNHEY and CDR2 is SVGAGI. With 1 base removed from V and 5 bases from J, the gap between germline ends came to 8 bases.

The J gene is TRBJ2-2, the V gene TRBV2, with 8 bases aligning to TRBD2. CDR1 and CDR2 (germline): SNHLY, FYNNEI. V dropped 2 bases and J dropped 4; count of bases not matched to a gene: 6. This CDR3 spans 16 amino acids. The CDR3, as DNA: TGTGCCAGCAGTGAAACGAGGCGGGGGGTCACCGGGGAGCTGTTTTTT. Residues: CASSETRRGVTGELFF. The full variable domain, with the rest looked up from reference TRBV2 and TRBJ2-2, is EPEVTQTPSHQVTQMGQEVILRCVPISNHLYFYWYRQILGQKVEFLVSFYNNEISEKSEIFDDQFSVERPDGSNFTLKIRSTKLEDSAMYFCASSETRRGVTGELFFGEGSRLTVL.

For the CDR3, the DNA is TGCGCCAGCAGCTTCGGCGGGGGCCAAGAGACCCAGTACTTC. Its translation is CASSFGGGQETQYF. The chain is built from TRBV5-1 and TRBJ2-5; the match to TRBD2 covers 7 bases. This CDR3 has 14 amino acids. V dropped 2 bases and J dropped 1; count of bases not matched to a gene: 2. CDR1 and CDR2 from the germline V gene are SGHRS and YFSETQ.

This clone was detected a few times. V and J are TRBV2 and TRBJ2-7, with 7 bases lining up with TRBD2. The V gene's germline CDR1 is SNHLY and CDR2 FYNNEI. This CDR3 is 18 amino acids long. V was pared by 0 bases and J by 2 bases, with 13 bases of the junction left unmatched. The chain's CDR3 is CASSEAGGLTPTTYEQYF. The CDR3, as DNA: TGTGCCAGCAGTGAAGCGGGGGGACTAACTCCAACTACCTACGAGCAGTACTTC.

V is TRBV10-3 and J is TRBJ1-3; TRBD1 is a possible D gene (5 bases). This CDR3 spans 16 amino acids. Germline V lookup: CDR1 ENHRY, CDR2 SYGVKD. The V end was cut by 3 bases, the J end by 2 bases, with 14 bases between. Here the CDR3 reads CAISDTGGNTGNTIYF. The CDR3, as DNA: TGTGCCATCAGTGACACGGGGGGAAATACTGGAAACACCATATATTTT.

The genes are TRBV5-4 and TRBJ1-2; weak D call: TRBD1 (5 bases). The germline gives CDR1 SGHNT, CDR2 YYREEE (reference sequence). The V end lost 0 bases, the J end lost 0 bases, and 6 bases lay between the germline ends. The CDR3 runs to 14 residues. The CDR3 spells CASSLGGPNYGYTF. The CDR3 nucleotides read TGTGCCAGCAGCTTGGGGGGCCCTAACTATGGCTACACCTTC.

This chain joins TRBV6-5 and TRBJ1-2, with D tentatively TRBD1 (5 bases). The CDR3 is 11 residues long. CDR1 is MNHEY, CDR2 SVGAGI, per germline. Trimming removed 7 bases at V and 5 bases at J, with 8 bases between. This CDR3 reads CASTSGYGYTF. CDR3 DNA sequence: TGTGCCAGCACCTCAGGGTATGGCTACACCTTC.

This clone was counted a few times. The rearrangement links TRBV13 to TRBJ2-5; TRBD2 agrees at 12 bases. Germline CDR1 and CDR2: PRHDT and FYEKMQ (reference sequence). The CDR3 has 18 amino acids. The ends lost 3 bases at V and 5 bases at J; junction bases unmatched: 13. The CDR3 bases are TGTGCCAGCAGCTTTTCTAGCGGGAGGGCCGATTCCCGCGAGACCCAGTACTTC. It is translated as CASSFSSGRADSRETQYF.

This chain connects TRBV18 to TRBJ2-7, with 9 positions matching TRBD1. Germline V gene sequence: CDR1 KGHSH, CDR2 LQKENI. The CDR3 is 17 amino acids. Trimming took 2 bases from V and 6 from J; bases not matched to a gene: 14. The CDR3 protein is CASSPRHSGQGMAEQYF. In DNA form, the CDR3 reads TGTGCCAGCTCACCAAGGCACAGCGGACAGGGGATGGCCGAGCAGTACTTC.

The rearrangement joins TRBV15 to TRBJ1-2, with D tentatively TRBD1 (5 bases). Germline CDR1 LNHNV, CDR2 YYDKDF (reference sequence). Trimming took off 0 bases at V and 4 bases at J, with 12 bases between the two ends. CDR3 length equals 15 residues. As DNA, the CDR3 is TGTGCCACCAGCAGAGATCTCGACAGTCGCTATGGCTACACCTTC. This translates into CATSRDLDSRYGYTF.

The chain carries TRBV7-2 and TRBJ2-1; D perhaps matches TRBD2 (6 bases). CDR3 length: 12 amino acids. Trimming took 3 bases from V and 10 from J, leaving 10 bases between them. Germline V gives CDR1 SGHTA, CDR2 FQGNSA. CDR3 sequence (DNA): TGTGCCAGCAGCTTCAACCGGGGGGAGCAGTTCTTC. Translating gives CASSFNRGEQFF.

This clone was seen only once. The CDR3: CSVANYEQYF. The CDR3 coding sequence is TGCAGCGTTGCAAACTACGAGCAGTACTTC. The J gene is TRBJ2-7, the V gene TRBV29-1; D gene ambiguous. Germline CDR1 is SQVTM and CDR2 is ANQGSEA. This CDR3 contains 10 residues. The V end lost 4 bases, the J end lost 3 bases, and 4 bases lay between the germline ends.

V and J are TRBV7-4 and TRBJ1-1, with a weak D call TRBD1 (6 bases). The germline gives CDR1 SGHVT, CDR2 SQSDAQ. Trimming pared 2 bases from V and 4 bases from J, leaving 29 bases between. The CDR3 is made up of 20 amino acids. DNA of the CDR3: TGTGCCAGCAGCTTAAGAATAGGGGGGGGATCGTGGCTCATGAGCACTGAAGCTTTCTTT. The encoded protein is CASSLRIGGGSWLMSTEAFF.

The chain uses TRBV27 and TRBJ2-1; the D gene is possibly TRBD2 (6 bases). Between the trimmed V and J ends, which lost 4 bases and 7 bases, there was a span of 11 bases. CDR3 length: 13 residues. CDR1 and CDR2 (germline): MNHEY, SMNVEV (reference sequence). In nucleotides, the CDR3 is TGTGCCAGCAGTTGGACCGCGGGGAATGAGCAGTTCTTC. Protein product: CASSWTAGNEQFF.

This rearrangement joins TRBV6-4 to TRBJ1-5; the D is unclear. Germline values: CDR1 MRHNA, CDR2 SNTAGT. The ends were cut back, 3 bases at V and 7 bases at J, with 10 bases in the middle. This CDR3 is built from 13 residues. CDR3 nucleotides: TGTGCCAGCAGTGAAGGTGCGGAGCAGCCCCAGCATTTT. Protein product: CASSEGAEQPQHF.

The genes are TRBV6-1 and TRBJ1-4; 9 bases match TRBD1. Germline CDR1 MNHNS, CDR2 SASEGT. With 4 bases clipped from V and 4 bases from J, the junction kept 4 bases outside the gene matches. The CDR3 spans 15 residues. The CDR3 reads CASSARDRVNEKLFF. The CDR3 DNA reads TGTGCCAGCAGTGCCCGGGACAGGGTTAATGAAAAACTGTTTTTT.

This chain uses TRBV5-8 with TRBJ1-2, with D hard to call. The CDR3 has 13 residues. The germline V gene encodes CDR1 SGHTS and CDR2 YDEGEE. Trimming took off 2 bases at V and 2 bases at J, with 7 bases between the two ends. The CDR3 is CASSFQMNYGYTF. In nucleotides, the CDR3 is TGTGCCAGCAGCTTTCAGATGAACTATGGCTACACCTTC.